This T cell receptor (beta chain) was documented in a study of T cells in Graves' hyperthyroidism and ophthalmopathy. The study, taken as a whole, reports: Most clonotypes that expanded in the thyroid above 0.001 also showed up in blood. With a median lead of 6.5 months before onset, the model predicted ophthalmopathy.

RNA transcripts were the template for amplifying TCR beta CDR3 regions. The HTBI primer set was used in a first-round RT-PCR of the TCR CDR3. From the multiplex PCR reads, TCRdb called clonotypes with MiXCR, one entry per CDR3 protein. The table has approximately 600,000 distinct CDR3 sequences, roughly 20% seen once. This clonotype was observed a handful of times. Its antigen remains unknown. Sequences were obtained from blood. This TCR was sampled from a man aged 25 to 40 with Graves' ophthalmopathy.

CDR3 sequence (DNA): TGTGCCAGCAGCCAGGGGGCACCCCCCTGGGCTTTCTTT. Protein sequence: CASSQGAPPWAFF. The chain carries TRBV3-1 and TRBJ1-1; tentatively, D is TRBD1 (6 bases). V lost 3 bases, J lost 11 bases, and 16 bases lay in between. Germline CDR1 reads LGHDT; CDR2 reads YNNKEL (reference sequence). CDR3 length equals 13 residues.